Following are 19 T cell receptor beta chains from one sample sequenced in a study of shared clonotypes between healthy human individuals. Profiled with immunoSEQ multiplex PCR; TCRdb holds only in-frame clones, not every one. The data show 470,000 or so clones, more than 65% seen once. Sequencing used PBMCs. All receptors come from a woman in her thirties or forties in good health. Some clones in this sample may be carry-over from other donors' samples.

The chain has TRBV5-8 and TRBJ2-1, with 10 positions matching TRBD2. The V gene end was trimmed by 5 bases and the J gene end by 7 bases; junction bases not matched to a gene: 9. Germline V lookup: CDR1 SGHTS, CDR2 YDEGEE. CDR3 size: 15 residues. CDR3 sequence (DNA): TGTGCCAGCAGTGCTAGCGGGAGTGCAGGAAATGAGCAGTTCTTC. This sequence encodes CASSASGSAGNEQFF.

This clone is a singleton in its sample. The chain links TRBV7-9 to TRBJ1-5, with D possibly matching TRBD1 (5 bases). Germline V lookup: CDR1 SEHNR, CDR2 FQNEAQ (reference sequence). The CDR3 length is 13 residues. The V end lost 5 bases, the J end lost 7 bases, and 12 bases lay between the germline ends. CDR3 sequence: CASSLGGYQPQHF. CDR3 coding DNA: TGTGCCAGCAGCCTCGGGGGGTACCAGCCCCAGCATTTT.

V is TRBV5-1 and J is TRBJ2-3, with a weak D call TRBD1 (6 bases). The CDR3 has 14 amino acids. V was clipped by 4 bases and J by 6 bases, with 15 bases between them. CDR1 is SGHRS and CDR2 is YFSETQ in the germline V gene. CDR3 nucleotides: TGCGCCAGCAGCCTAGGACAGACCTCGGATACGCAGTATTTT. Translation gives CASSLGQTSDTQYF.

The rearrangement joins TRBV5-1 to TRBJ2-1, with 10 bases that match TRBD2. This CDR3 comprises 13 residues. The germline CDR1 and CDR2 sequences are SGHRS and YFSETQ. After removal of 5 bases from V and 7 bases from J, the junction contained 3 bases not matched to a gene. CDR3 amino acids: CASRGTSENEQFF. The CDR3 region has the DNA TGCGCCAGCAGAGGGACTAGCGAAAATGAGCAGTTCTTC.

V usage is TRBV11-3 and J usage is TRBJ2-2, with D possibly being TRBD1 (6 bases). The germline V gene has CDR1 SGHNT and CDR2 YENEEA. V lost 5 bases and J lost 3, with 16 bases in between. The CDR3 sequence is 16 residues long. The CDR3 protein is CASSHRSGVDTGELFF. CDR3 coding DNA: TGTGCCAGCAGCCACCGATCAGGGGTTGACACCGGGGAGCTGTTTTTT. The entire variable domain, with the rest obtained from reference TRBV11-3 and TRBJ2-2, is as follows: EAGVVQSPRYKIIEKKQPVAFWCNPISGHNTLYWYLQNLGQGPELLIRYENEEAVDDSQLPKDRFSAERLKGVDSTLKIQPAELGDSAVYLCASSHRSGVDTGELFFGEGSRLTVL.

The chain links TRBV19 to TRBJ1-2; 8 bases line up with TRBD1. J lost 6 bases, V lost 5 bases, and 17 bases had no gene match. The CDR3 totals 17 residues. Germline loops: CDR1 LNHDA, CDR2 SQIVND (reference sequence). This CDR3 reads CASSPLLRQGAFNGYTF. The CDR3 bases are TGTGCCAGTAGTCCCTTACTAAGGCAGGGGGCTTTCAATGGCTACACCTTC. The full variable domain, rest sourced from reference TRBV19 and TRBJ1-2, is DGGITQSPKYLFRKEGQNVTLSCEQNLNHDAMYWYRQDPGQGLRLIYYSQIVNDFQKGDIAEGYSVSREKKESFPLTVTSAQKNPTAFYLCASSPLLRQGAFNGYTFGSGTRLTVV.

This chain uses TRBV7-2 with TRBJ1-5; 8 nucleotides line up with TRBD1. The CDR3 consists of 14 residues. Germline V gene lookup returns CDR1 SGHTA and CDR2 FQGNSA. V shed 4 bases, J shed 4 bases, and the junction held 3 bases outside the gene matches. CDR3 DNA: TGTGCCAGCAGCTCAGGACAGGGAAATCAGCCCCAGCATTTT. Encoded protein: CASSSGQGNQPQHF.

The chain has TRBV5-6 and TRBJ2-1; 7 positions agree with TRBD2. Germline V gene data show CDR1 as SGHDT and CDR2 as YYEEEE. There are 16 residues in the CDR3. V lost 0 bases and J lost 5; bases outside the gene matches: 8. Here the CDR3 reads CASSLGPRGGDNEQFF. The CDR3 nucleotides read TGTGCCAGCAGCTTGGGTCCGCGGGGAGGGGACAATGAGCAGTTCTTC.

The V call is TRBV5-1, the J call TRBJ1-2; no clear D gene. The CDR3 consists of 13 residues. In germline, CDR1 is SGHRS, CDR2 YFSETQ. Trimming cost V 0 bases and J 7 bases, with 10 bases left between them. The CDR3 is CASSLGGLVGYTF. In DNA form, the CDR3 reads TGCGCCAGCAGCTTGGGGGGTTTAGTTGGCTACACCTTC.

The chain joins TRBV30 to TRBJ2-7; TRBD2 is a possible D gene (5 bases). The CDR3 runs to 14 residues. In germline, CDR1 is GTSNPN, CDR2 SVGIG (reference sequence). Trimming shortened V by 4 bases and J by 3 bases, and 16 bases separated the two germline ends. CDR3 sequence reads: CAWNLGLGDYEQYF. CDR3 in DNA: TGTGCCTGGAACTTAGGACTTGGGGACTACGAGCAGTACTTC.

A note on this clone: This is likely an artifact of a read error, given a far larger clone one base away. The chain combines TRBV5-6 with TRBJ1-1; D is unclear. CDR1 SGHDT and CDR2 YYEEEE come from the germline V gene. The CDR3 runs 14 residues. Trimming pared 2 bases from V and 1 base from J, leaving 9 bases between. CDR3 amino acids: CASSLISANTEAFF. The DNA for the CDR3 is TGTGCCAGCAGCTTAATCAGTGCGAACACTGAAGCTTTCTTT. The full variable domain, in which reference TRBV5-6 and TRBJ1-1 provide the parts outside the CDR3, is DAGVTQSPTHLIKTRGQQVTLRCSPKSGHDTVSWYQQALGQGPQFIFQYYEEEERQRGNFPDRFSGHQFPNYSSELNVNALLLGDSALYLCASSLISANTEAFFGQGTRLTVV.

Regarding this clone: It differs at one base from a far larger clone, so likely a read error. The rearrangement joins TRBV28 to TRBJ1-4, with 8 bases lining up with TRBD1. V dropped 7 bases and J dropped 0; count of bases not matched to a gene: 13. The CDR3 covers 18 residues. CDR1 is MDHEN, CDR2 SYDVKM, per germline. The CDR3 DNA follows: TGTGCCAGCATGATCGGACAGGGCCCCTTTGCAACTAATGAAAAACTGTTTTTT. Its protein is CASMIGQGPFATNEKLFF.

This chain joins TRBV9 and TRBJ2-1, with a possible D match to TRBD2 (6 bases). The germline V gene encodes CDR1 SGDLS and CDR2 YYNGEE. This CDR3 has 15 amino acids. Trimming left V 3 bases short and J 8 bases short, with 18 bases between. This CDR3 reads CASSGPGLGYHEQFF. CDR3 DNA: TGTGCCAGCAGCGGGCCGGGACTGGGTTATCATGAGCAGTTCTTC. Drawing the rest from reference TRBV9 and TRBJ2-1, the complete variable domain is DSGVTQTPKHLITATGQRVTLRCSPRSGDLSVYWYQQSLDQGLQFLIQYYNGEERAKGNILERFSAQQFPDLHSELNLSSLELGDSALYFCASSGPGLGYHEQFFGPGTRLTVL.

This clone turned up a few times. Here the CDR3 reads CASSPLPWTYEQYF. The CDR3 DNA reads TGTGCCAGCAGTCCACTTCCCTGGACCTACGAGCAGTACTTC. The chain links TRBV6-6 to TRBJ2-5; D gene ambiguous. TRBJ2-7 explains the end of the DNA better; the J call may be wrong. The germline V gene has CDR1 MNHNY and CDR2 SVGAGI (reference sequence). The CDR3 runs to 14 residues.

Turning to this clone: Other nucleotide sequences in the sample specify the same CDR3. The chain has TRBV5-1 and TRBJ2-2, with 7 bases matching TRBD1. V lost 2 bases and J lost 3; bases outside the gene matches: 1. The CDR3 is 14 amino acids. Germline V gene data show CDR1 as SGHRS and CDR2 as YFSETQ. This CDR3 reads CASSLQGYTGELFF. The CDR3 DNA sequence: TGCGCCAGCAGCTTACAGGGGTACACCGGGGAGCTGTTTTTT.

The chain carries TRBV19 and TRBJ1-2; D gene uncertain. From germline, CDR1 is LNHDA and CDR2 SQIVND (reference sequence). This CDR3 region has 13 residues. V gave up 6 bases and J gave up 10 bases, with 18 bases separating them. The CDR3 nucleotides read TGTGCCAGTAGGCCTCTGGGCCTTTCCATCTACACCTTC. It codes for CASRPLGLSIYTF.

In the case of this clone: A far larger clone is only one base removed, so a read error is likely. This chain uses TRBV25-1 with TRBJ2-7; maybe TRBD1 (7 bases). The V gene's germline CDR1 is MGHDK and CDR2 SYGVNS. The CDR3 totals 13 residues. The CDR3 coding sequence is TGTGCCAGCAGTCCAGGGGGGTCGAACGAGCAGTGCTTC. Its protein is CASSPGGSNEQCF.

V usage is TRBV28 and J usage is TRBJ1-4; no definite D call. Germline assignment: CDR1 MDHEN and CDR2 SYDVKM. The V gene lost 1 base and the J gene lost 0 bases, with 9 bases spanning the gap. This CDR3 is built from 16 residues. The CDR3 loop is CASSLFQPATNEKLFF. The CDR3, as DNA: TGTGCCAGCAGTTTATTCCAGCCTGCAACTAATGAAAAACTGTTTTTT.

CDR3 residues: CASRPRGGPSYGYTF. CDR3 in DNA: TGTGCCAGCAGGCCCAGGGGAGGCCCTTCCTATGGCTACACCTTC. The rearrangement links TRBV6-5 to TRBJ1-2; D possibly corresponds to TRBD1 (6 bases). CDR1 and CDR2 (germline): MNHEY, SVGAGI. Trimming removed 6 bases at V and 4 bases at J, with 18 bases between. CDR3 length equals 15 residues.